Detailed here is one T cell receptor beta chain. Its antigen remains unknown. These data are taken from a study of T cell responses to AZD1222 COVID-19 vaccine. Study-wide points: The study found vaccine-associated CD4 TCRs spanning spike, dominant at 160-218 and 743-854. The donor group comprised mostly white British people and more females; the analysis possibly underestimated clonal diversity.

Clones were sequenced by immunoSEQ multiplex PCR, and TCRdb holds only the in-frame ones, with some missing. Of fewer than 85,000 clones listed, 89% were seen once; the top ten hold 7.5% to 10%. The TCR originated in an adult who received the AZD1222 COVID-19 vaccine. Sequenced material: peripheral blood, taken 28 days after the second AZD1222 dose.

CDR3 protein: CASTLGGRADTQYF. The CDR3, as DNA: TGTGCCAGCACCTTGGGGGGGCGCGCAGATACGCAGTATTTT. The V call is TRBV28, the J call TRBJ2-3; a possible D gene is TRBD2 (7 bases). Trimming took off 7 bases at V and 4 bases at J, with 15 bases between the two ends. The CDR3 totals 14 residues. In germline, CDR1 is MDHEN, CDR2 SYDVKM.